The 19 T cell receptor beta chains presented below share a single source sample, sequenced in a study of human T cells and chemical hapten exposure. TCRdb recomputed calls from the RACE reads with MiXCR, one row per CDR3 protein. Found here are roughly 80,000 distinct CDR3 sequences, around 9.4% of them singletons; the top ten hold around 1.7%. Time point denoted: healthy volunteer bleed at 6 weeks. Before extraction, the whole blood was not fractionated, and total RNA was taken from it. Source material: whole blood. The receptors derive from a female donor in good health. Some clones in this sample may be carry-over from other donors' samples.

This clonotype has at least ten counts. V usage is TRBV29-1 and J usage is TRBJ2-3; D is tentatively TRBD1 or TRBD2 (5 bases each). From germline, CDR1 is SQVTM and CDR2 ANQGSEA. The CDR3 is made up of 13 amino acids. The germline V and J ends were trimmed by 3 bases and 1 base, with 8 bases remaining between them. CDR3: CSVEVGGTDTQYF. The CDR3 DNA reads as TGCAGCGTTGAGGTGGGGGGCACAGATACGCAGTATTTT.

On this clonotype: The junction departs from germline at one end; a sequencing error may be responsible. This rearrangement joins TRBV13 to TRBJ1-1; weak D call: TRBD1 (6 bases). CDR1 and CDR2 (germline): PRHDT, FYEKMQ (reference sequence). The CDR3 is 14 residues long. The CDR3 bases are TGTACCAGCAGCTTAAGGGGGTTGGACACTGAAGCTTTCTTT. It is translated as CTSSLRGLDTEAFF.

This clonotype was found a few times. Being one base from a much bigger clone, this may be a read error. The V gene is TRBV6-1, the J gene TRBJ2-7; D uncertain. Germline CDR1 and CDR2: MNHNS and SASEGT. The CDR3 is 15 amino acids. This chain's CDR3 is CASSDLVDASDEQYF. CDR3 bases: TGTGCCAGCAGTGATTTAGTGGACGCCTCCGACGAGCAGTACTTC.

V is TRBV6-2 or TRBV6-3 and J is TRBJ1-2; TRBD1 might be the D (5 bases). The CDR3 sequence is 13 residues long. The V and J ends lost 2 bases and 5 bases respectively, with 9 bases between them. Germline V gives CDR1 MNHEY, CDR2 SVGEGT. Written as DNA, the CDR3 is TGTGCCAGCAGTTACGACAGAAATTATGGCTACACCTTC. Translation gives CASSYDRNYGYTF.

The chain uses TRBV4-3 and TRBJ2-7, with TRBD1 matching over 8 bases. V was pared by 4 bases and J by 4 bases, with 6 bases of the junction left unmatched. Germline V gene sequence: CDR1 LGHNA, CDR2 YSLEER. This CDR3 comprises 14 residues. CDR3 nucleotide sequence: TGCGCCAGCAGCCGAGGGACAGGATCTTACGAGCAGTACTTC. Protein: CASSRGTGSYEQYF.

This clonotype appeared a few times. The chain uses TRBV7-2 and TRBJ2-5; weak D call: TRBD2 (5 bases). The V gene's germline CDR1 is SGHTA and CDR2 FQGNSA. Between the trimmed V and J ends, which lost 5 bases and 0 bases, there was a span of 13 bases. This CDR3 has 15 residues. The CDR3 region has the DNA TGTGCCAGCAGCATTTATGGACTGGACCAAGAGACCCAGTACTTC. This translates into CASSIYGLDQETQYF.

This clonotype has a count of ten or more. CDR3 in DNA: TGCGCCAGCAGCCAAGAGGAGTTGGCAGGGCCGATGAACACTGAAGCTTTCTTT. This codes for CASSQEELAGPMNTEAFF. This sequence joins TRBV4-3 and TRBJ1-1, with D perhaps matching TRBD1 (5 bases). This CDR3 region has 18 residues. V lost 0 bases, J lost 0 bases, and 17 bases lay in between. Germline-derived CDR1 and CDR2 are LGHNA and YSLEER.

This chain links TRBV20-1 with TRBJ2-7, with D possibly being TRBD1 (6 bases). CDR1 DFQATT and CDR2 SNEGSKA come from the germline V gene (reference sequence). The germline V and J ends were trimmed by 6 bases and 6 bases, with 15 bases remaining between them. The CDR3 has 12 residues. The CDR3 DNA sequence: TGCAGTGCAAATCCCACAGGGAGCGAGCAGTACTTC. Translating gives CSANPTGSEQYF.

Only a few counts were recorded for this clonotype. This chain links TRBV6-6 with TRBJ2-7, with D perhaps matching TRBD1 or TRBD2 (5 bases each). Looked up from germline, CDR1 is MNHNY and CDR2 is SVGAGI (reference sequence). The CDR3 is 14 residues long. The V gene lost 6 bases and the J gene lost 7 bases, with 19 bases spanning the gap. DNA for the CDR3: TGTGCCAGCAGGGGACCTACGTTTTCATCGGAGCAGTACTTC. Its protein is CASRGPTFSSEQYF.

This clonotype was counted only a few times. In DNA, the CDR3 is TGTGCCAGCAGGGTCTTGGGACAGGGGTTCAGAGATACGCAGTATTTT. Translated: CASRVLGQGFRDTQYF. The V and J genes are TRBV6-2 or TRBV6-3 and TRBJ2-3; TRBD1 agrees at 10 bases. This CDR3 spans 16 amino acids. Germline V gives CDR1 MNHEY, CDR2 SVGEGT. J lost 5 bases, V lost 6 bases, and 11 bases had no gene match.

The rearrangement links TRBV13 to TRBJ1-2, with D maybe TRBD1 (6 bases). The CDR3 length is 15 residues. With 2 bases removed from V and 2 bases from J, the gap between germline ends came to 12 bases. Germline V gene lookup returns CDR1 PRHDT and CDR2 FYEKMQ (reference sequence). The CDR3 is CASSLSGGLNYGYTF. The CDR3 coding sequence is TGTGCCAGCAGCTTAAGCGGGGGCCTAAACTATGGCTACACCTTC.

V and J are TRBV10-3 and TRBJ1-4; 7 nucleotides match TRBD1. The CDR3 is made up of 15 amino acids. V lost 4 bases to trimming and J lost 0 bases; unmatched junction nucleotides: 2. Germline loops: CDR1 ENHRY, CDR2 SYGVKD. CDR3 sequence: CAISADRATNEKLFF. In nucleotides, the CDR3 is TGTGCCATCAGTGCAGACAGGGCAACTAATGAAAAACTGTTTTTT.

This clonotype was found a few times. The gene calls are TRBV5-6 and TRBJ1-1, with TRBD1 matching over 10 bases. The CDR3 covers 15 residues. CDR1 and CDR2 (germline): SGHDT, YYEEEE. J was trimmed by 8 bases and V by 0 bases; bases with no gene match: 7. The CDR3 here is CASSLGAGTGAEAFF. CDR3 DNA: TGTGCCAGCAGCTTGGGGGCCGGGACAGGGGCCGAAGCTTTCTTT.

The sample holds one count of this clonotype. A read error may be the cause here, since a much bigger clone is one base away. The chain uses TRBV6-5 and TRBJ2-3, with 7 positions matching TRBD1. The CDR3 loop spans 19 amino acids. Germline loops: CDR1 MNHEY, CDR2 SVGAGI. V lost 6 bases to trimming and J lost 1 base; unmatched junction nucleotides: 19. CDR3 DNA: TGTGCCAGCAGAGCCCCGAGGCCCAGACAGGGTGGAGGCACAGATACGCAGTATTTT. This translates into CASRAPRPRQGGGTDTQYF.

In its sample, this clonotype was seen many times. The chain employs TRBV11-2 and TRBJ2-6, with D hard to call. Germline CDR1 SGHAT, CDR2 FQNNGV. V dropped 7 bases and J dropped 1 base, with 20 bases sitting between them. The CDR3 sequence is 18 residues long. The CDR3 nucleotides read TGTGCCAGCAACCCAGGTGGCCGCCTAACGTCTGGGGCCAACGTCCTGACTTTC. It specifies CASNPGGRLTSGANVLTF.

This clonotype was picked up a small number of times. J is TRBJ2-1 and V is TRBV7-2; the D gene is possibly TRBD1 (5 bases). Germline V gene lookup returns CDR1 SGHTA and CDR2 FQGNSA. V lost 5 bases, J lost 9 bases, and 14 bases lay in between. This CDR3 spans 13 amino acids. The CDR3: CASSGIRGGEQFF. Written as DNA, the CDR3 is TGTGCCAGCAGCGGGATTAGGGGCGGTGAGCAGTTCTTC.

This chain connects TRBV4-3 to TRBJ1-6; D remains ambiguous. Germline V gene data show CDR1 as LGHNA and CDR2 as YSLEER. V was trimmed by 0 bases and J by 2 bases, leaving 11 bases between them. The CDR3 is 17 amino acids. CDR3 amino acids: CASSQDLGRAYNSPLHF. DNA for the CDR3: TGCGCCAGCAGCCAAGATTTGGGTAGGGCCTATAATTCACCCCTCCACTTT.

The V gene is TRBV20-1, the J gene TRBJ2-7, with TRBD1 matching 8 bases. Unmatched junction bases numbered 5, after V lost 2 bases and J lost 2 bases. The CDR3 contains 14 residues. Germline assignment: CDR1 DFQATT and CDR2 SNEGSKA (reference sequence). The CDR3 loop reads CSARHRDRTYEQYF. Here the CDR3 DNA reads TGCAGTGCTAGACACCGGGACAGGACCTACGAGCAGTACTTC.

This clonotype was counted ten times or more. V gene TRBV3-1 combines with J gene TRBJ1-6; 8 nucleotides align to TRBD1. J gave up 10 bases and V 1 base, and 6 bases lay outside the gene matches. Germline assignment: CDR1 LGHDT and CDR2 YNNKEL (reference sequence). The CDR3 extends over 15 amino acids. The CDR3 DNA sequence: TGTGCCAGCAGCCAAGTCCAGACAGGGGCCTCACCCCTCCACTTT. It specifies CASSQVQTGASPLHF.